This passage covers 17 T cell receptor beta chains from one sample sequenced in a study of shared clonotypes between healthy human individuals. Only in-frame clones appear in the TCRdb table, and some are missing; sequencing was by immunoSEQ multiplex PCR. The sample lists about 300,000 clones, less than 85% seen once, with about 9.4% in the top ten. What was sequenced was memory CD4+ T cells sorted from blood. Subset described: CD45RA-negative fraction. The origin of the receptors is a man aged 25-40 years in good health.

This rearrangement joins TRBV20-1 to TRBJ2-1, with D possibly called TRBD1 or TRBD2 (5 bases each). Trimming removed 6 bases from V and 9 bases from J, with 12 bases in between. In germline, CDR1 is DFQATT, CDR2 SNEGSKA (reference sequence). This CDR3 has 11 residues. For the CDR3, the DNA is TGCAGTGCGGGGGAGTTTGGTGAGCAGTTCTTC. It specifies CSAGEFGEQFF.

CDR3 bases: TGTGCCAGCAGCTTATCGCAGGGAACCTACAATGAGCAGTTCTTC. Translating gives CASSLSQGTYNEQFF. The chain couples TRBV7-2 to TRBJ2-1, with TRBD1 as a possible D gene (5 bases). V dropped 2 bases and J dropped 2 bases, with 10 bases sitting between them. Germline assignment: CDR1 SGHTA and CDR2 FQGNSA. The CDR3 contains 15 residues.

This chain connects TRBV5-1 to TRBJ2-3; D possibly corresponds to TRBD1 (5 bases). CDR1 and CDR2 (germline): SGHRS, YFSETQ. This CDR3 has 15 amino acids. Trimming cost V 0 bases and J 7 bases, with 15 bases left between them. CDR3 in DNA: TGCGCCAGCAGCTTGGGGGGCAGCAAGGAGTATACGCAGTATTTT. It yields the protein CASSLGGSKEYTQYF.

The CDR3 protein is CASSVGYTYEQYF. The CDR3 DNA follows: TGTGCCAGCAGTGTAGGATACACCTACGAGCAGTACTTC. J is TRBJ2-7 and V is TRBV6-1, with D unresolved. Trimming removed 4 bases at V and 2 bases at J, with 9 bases between. This CDR3 comprises 13 residues. CDR1 and CDR2 (germline): MNHNS, SASEGT.

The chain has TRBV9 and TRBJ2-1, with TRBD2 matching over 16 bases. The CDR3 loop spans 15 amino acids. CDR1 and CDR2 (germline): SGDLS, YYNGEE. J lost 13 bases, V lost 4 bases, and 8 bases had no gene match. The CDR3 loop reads CASSQMGLAGGPQFF. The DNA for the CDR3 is TGTGCCAGCAGCCAGATGGGACTAGCGGGAGGGCCTCAGTTCTTC.

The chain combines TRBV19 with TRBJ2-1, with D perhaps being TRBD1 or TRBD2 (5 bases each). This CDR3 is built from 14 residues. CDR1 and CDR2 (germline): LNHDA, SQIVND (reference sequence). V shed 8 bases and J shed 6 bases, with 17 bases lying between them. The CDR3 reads CASASGSRGNEQFF. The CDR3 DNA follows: TGTGCCAGTGCGTCAGGGAGTAGGGGCAATGAGCAGTTCTTC.

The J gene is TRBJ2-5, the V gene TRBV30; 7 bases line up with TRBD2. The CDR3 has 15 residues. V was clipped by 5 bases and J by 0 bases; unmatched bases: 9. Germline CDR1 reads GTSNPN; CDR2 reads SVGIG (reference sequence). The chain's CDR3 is CAWDSGRGYQETQYF. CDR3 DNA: TGTGCCTGGGACTCCGGGCGGGGGTACCAAGAGACCCAGTACTTC.

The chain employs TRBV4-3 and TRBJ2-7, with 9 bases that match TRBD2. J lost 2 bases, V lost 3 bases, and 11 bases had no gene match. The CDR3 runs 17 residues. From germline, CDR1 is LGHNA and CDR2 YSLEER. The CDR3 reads CASSHQLSSGIPYEQYF. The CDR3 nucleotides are TGCGCCAGCAGCCATCAACTTTCTAGCGGGATCCCCTACGAGCAGTACTTC.

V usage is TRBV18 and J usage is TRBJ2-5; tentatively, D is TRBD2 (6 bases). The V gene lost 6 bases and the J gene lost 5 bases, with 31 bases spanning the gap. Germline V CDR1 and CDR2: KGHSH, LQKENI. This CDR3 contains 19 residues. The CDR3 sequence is CASSPGTGGLGVPRETQYF. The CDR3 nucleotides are TGTGCCAGCTCCCCGGGAACCGGGGGTCTCGGGGTACCTCGGGAGACCCAGTACTTC.

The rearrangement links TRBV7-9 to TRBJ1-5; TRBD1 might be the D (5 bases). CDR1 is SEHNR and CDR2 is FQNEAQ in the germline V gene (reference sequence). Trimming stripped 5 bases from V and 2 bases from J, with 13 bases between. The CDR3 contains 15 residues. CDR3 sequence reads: CASSPPGGGNQPQHF. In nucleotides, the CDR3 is TGTGCCAGCAGCCCGCCGGGGGGGGGCAATCAGCCCCAGCATTTT. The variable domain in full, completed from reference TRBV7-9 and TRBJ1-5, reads DTGVSQNPRHKITKRGQNVTFRCDPISEHNRLYWYRQTLGQGPEFLTYFQNEAQLEKSRLLSDRFSAERPKGSFSTLEIQRTEQGDSAMYLCASSPPGGGNQPQHFGDGTRLSIL.

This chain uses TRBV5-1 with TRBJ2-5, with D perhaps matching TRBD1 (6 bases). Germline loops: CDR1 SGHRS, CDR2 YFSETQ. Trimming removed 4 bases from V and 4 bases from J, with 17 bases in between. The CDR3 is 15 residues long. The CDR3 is CASSQGTRGGETQYF. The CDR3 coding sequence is TGCGCCAGCAGCCAGGGGACCCGTGGGGGAGAGACCCAGTACTTC. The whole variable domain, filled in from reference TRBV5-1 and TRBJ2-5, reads KAGVTQTPRYLIKTRGQQVTLSCSPISGHRSVSWYQQTPGQGLQFLFEYFSETQRNKGNFPGRFSGRQFSNSRSEMNVSTLELGDSALYLCASSQGTRGGETQYFGPGTRLLVL.

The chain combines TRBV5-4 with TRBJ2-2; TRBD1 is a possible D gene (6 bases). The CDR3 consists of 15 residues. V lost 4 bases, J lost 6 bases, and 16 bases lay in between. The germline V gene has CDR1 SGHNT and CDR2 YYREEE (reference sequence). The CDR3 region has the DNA TGTGCCAGCAGCATACAGGGACGGGATTCCGGGGAGCTGTTTTTT. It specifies CASSIQGRDSGELFF. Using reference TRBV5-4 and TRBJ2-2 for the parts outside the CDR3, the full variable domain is ETGVTQSPTHLIKTRGQQVTLRCSSQSGHNTVSWYQQALGQGPQFIFQYYREEENGRGNFPPRFSGLQFPNYSSELNVNALELDDSALYLCASSIQGRDSGELFFGEGSRLTVL.

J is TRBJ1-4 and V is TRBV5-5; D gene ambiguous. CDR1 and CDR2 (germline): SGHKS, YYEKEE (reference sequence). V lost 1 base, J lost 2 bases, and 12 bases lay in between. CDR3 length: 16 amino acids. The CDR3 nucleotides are TGTGCCAGCAGCTTGTATGCGGGTTCGACTAATGAAAAACTGTTTTTT. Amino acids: CASSLYAGSTNEKLFF. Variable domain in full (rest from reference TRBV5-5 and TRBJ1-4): DAGVTQSPTHLIKTRGQQVTLRCSPISGHKSVSWYQQVLGQGPQFIFQYYEKEERGRGNFPDRFSARQFPNYSSELNVNALLLGDSALYLCASSLYAGSTNEKLFFGSGTQLSVL.

The CDR3 nucleotides are TGTGCCAGCAGGGATGGCGGGAGGGTGGCTGAGCAGTTCTTC. It is translated as CASRDGGRVAEQFF. V gene TRBV19 combines with J gene TRBJ2-1; TRBD2 agrees at 9 bases. This CDR3 has 14 residues. After removal of 9 bases from V and 9 bases from J, the junction contained 12 bases not matched to a gene. The germline gives CDR1 LNHDA, CDR2 SQIVND (reference sequence).

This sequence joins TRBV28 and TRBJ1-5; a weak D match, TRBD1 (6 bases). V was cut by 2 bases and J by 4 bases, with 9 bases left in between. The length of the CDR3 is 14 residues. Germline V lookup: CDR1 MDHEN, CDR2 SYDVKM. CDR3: CASSLGQKNQPQHF. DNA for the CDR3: TGTGCCAGCAGTTTAGGACAGAAAAATCAGCCCCAGCATTTT.

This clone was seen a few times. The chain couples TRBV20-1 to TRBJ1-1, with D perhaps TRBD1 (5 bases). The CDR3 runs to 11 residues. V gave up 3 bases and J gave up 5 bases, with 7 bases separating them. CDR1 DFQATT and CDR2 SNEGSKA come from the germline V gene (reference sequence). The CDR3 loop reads CSASEGTEAFF. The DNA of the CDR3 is TGCAGTGCTAGTGAGGGGACTGAAGCTTTCTTT.

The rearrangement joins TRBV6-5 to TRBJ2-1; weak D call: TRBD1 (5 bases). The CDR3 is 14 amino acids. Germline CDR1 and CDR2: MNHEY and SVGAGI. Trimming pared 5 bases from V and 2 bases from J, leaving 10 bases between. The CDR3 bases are TGTGCCAGCAGTGCTAGGGGCCCCTACAATGAGCAGTTCTTC. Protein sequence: CASSARGPYNEQFF.